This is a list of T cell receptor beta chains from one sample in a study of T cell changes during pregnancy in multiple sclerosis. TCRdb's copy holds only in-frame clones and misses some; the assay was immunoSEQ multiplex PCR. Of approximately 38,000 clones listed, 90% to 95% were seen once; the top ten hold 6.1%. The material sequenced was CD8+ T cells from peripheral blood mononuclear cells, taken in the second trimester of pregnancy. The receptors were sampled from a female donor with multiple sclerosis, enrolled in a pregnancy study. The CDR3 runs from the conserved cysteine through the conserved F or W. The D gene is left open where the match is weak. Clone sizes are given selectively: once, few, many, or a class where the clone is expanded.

cdr3_aa: CASSQELADPNEQFF
cdr3_nt: TGTGCCAGCAGCCAAGAACTAGCGGACCCCAATGAGCAGTTCTTC
j_call: TRBJ2-1
clone_size: .
v_call: TRBV4-2
d_call: TRBD2

cdr3_aa: CASSSKRTGGDYGYTF
cdr3_nt: TGCGCCAGCAGCTCCAAAAGGACAGGGGGCGATTATGGCTACACCTTC
j_call: TRBJ1-2
clone_size: .
v_call: TRBV5-1
d_call: TRBD1

cdr3_aa: CASKRTGGMYGYTF
cdr3_nt: TGTGCCAGTAAAAGGACAGGGGGCATGTATGGCTACACCTTC
j_call: TRBJ1-2
clone_size: .
v_call: TRBV19
d_call: TRBD1

cdr3_aa: CASSFRGEKLFF
cdr3_nt: TGTGCCAGCAGTTTCCGCGGTGAAAAACTGTTTTTT
j_call: TRBJ1-4
clone_size: .
v_call: TRBV27
d_call: .

cdr3_aa: CASSQEQGQGADEQYF
cdr3_nt: TGTGCCAGCAGCCAAGAACAGGGACAGGGGGCCGACGAGCAGTACTTC
j_call: TRBJ2-7
clone_size: .
v_call: TRBV4-2
d_call: TRBD1

cdr3_aa: CASSSSTGEPLHF
cdr3_nt: TGTGCCAGCAGCTCCTCTACAGGGGAACCCCTCCACTTT
j_call: TRBJ1-6
clone_size: .
v_call: TRBV7-9
d_call: TRBD1

cdr3_aa: CASSEGGGYTEAFF
cdr3_nt: TGTGCCAGCAGTGAAGGAGGGGGCTACACTGAAGCTTTCTTT
j_call: TRBJ1-1
clone_size: .
v_call: TRBV2
d_call: TRBD1

cdr3_aa: CASGQGTRHF
cdr3_nt: TGTGCCAGTGGACAGGGGACCCGCCATTTT
j_call: TRBJ1-5
clone_size: .
v_call: TRBV19
d_call: TRBD1

cdr3_aa: CASTVSGNNEQFF
cdr3_nt: TGTGCCAGCACCGTCTCGGGGAATAATGAGCAGTTCTTC
j_call: TRBJ2-1
clone_size: .
v_call: TRBV27
d_call: .

cdr3_aa: CASSPGEGAYEQYF
cdr3_nt: TGCGCCAGCAGCCCGGGTGAGGGGGCCTACGAGCAGTACTTC
j_call: TRBJ2-7
clone_size: .
v_call: TRBV4-3
d_call: .

cdr3_aa: CASGIQGNTEAFF
cdr3_nt: TGTGCCAGCGGAATACAGGGGAACACTGAAGCTTTCTTT
j_call: TRBJ1-1
clone_size: .
v_call: TRBV25-1
d_call: .

cdr3_aa: CASRNPTGRHDF
cdr3_nt: TGTGCCAGTAGGAACCCGACAGGCCGCCACGACTTC
j_call: TRBJ2-7
clone_size: .
v_call: TRBV19
d_call: .

cdr3_aa: CASSYSSSLEQYF
cdr3_nt: TGTGCCAGCAGTTACTCATCCAGTCTGGAGCAGTACTTC
j_call: TRBJ2-7
clone_size: .
v_call: TRBV6-5
d_call: .

cdr3_aa: CASSTPGLAGAPSTDTQYF
cdr3_nt: TGTGCCAGCAGCACCCCAGGACTAGCGGGGGCACCTAGCACAGATACGCAGTATTTT
j_call: TRBJ2-3
clone_size: once
v_call: TRBV4-2
d_call: TRBD2

cdr3_aa: CASSGVGGQGVYEQYF
cdr3_nt: TGCGCCAGCAGTGGAGTTGGGGGACAGGGTGTTTACGAGCAGTACTTC
j_call: TRBJ2-7
clone_size: .
v_call: TRBV10-1
d_call: TRBD1

cdr3_aa: CAISEGGDQPQHF
cdr3_nt: TGTGCCATCAGTGAAGGGGGAGATCAGCCCCAGCATTTT
j_call: TRBJ1-5
clone_size: .
v_call: TRBV10-3
d_call: .

cdr3_aa: CASSLAGGRETQYF
cdr3_nt: TGTGCCAGCAGCCTAGCGGGGGGGAGGGAGACCCAGTACTTC
j_call: TRBJ2-5
clone_size: .
v_call: TRBV5-4
d_call: TRBD2

cdr3_aa: CASSQPLAGGQETQYF
cdr3_nt: TGTGCCAGCAGCCAGCCGCTAGCGGGGGGACAAGAGACCCAGTACTTC
j_call: TRBJ2-5
clone_size: .
v_call: TRBV4-2
d_call: TRBD2

cdr3_aa: CSVGGGGTEAFF
cdr3_nt: TGCAGCGTGGGCGGGGGGGGGACTGAAGCTTTCTTT
j_call: TRBJ1-1
clone_size: .
v_call: TRBV29-1
d_call: .

cdr3_aa: CASSQDGEGGYGYTF
cdr3_nt: TGCGCCAGCAGCCAAGACGGGGAAGGAGGCTATGGCTACACCTTC
j_call: TRBJ1-2
clone_size: .
v_call: TRBV4-3
d_call: .

cdr3_aa: CASGLGQGPNYGYTF
cdr3_nt: TGTGCCAGTGGCCTGGGACAGGGACCTAACTATGGCTACACCTTC
j_call: TRBJ1-2
clone_size: .
v_call: TRBV6-5
d_call: TRBD1

cdr3_aa: CASSAGVYNEQFF
cdr3_nt: TGTGCCAGTAGTGCGGGAGTATACAATGAGCAGTTCTTC
j_call: TRBJ2-1
clone_size: .
v_call: TRBV19
d_call: TRBD2

cdr3_aa: CASSRQGNTYEQYF
cdr3_nt: TGTGCCAGCTCGAGGCAGGGAAACACCTACGAGCAGTACTTC
j_call: TRBJ2-7
clone_size: .
v_call: TRBV18
d_call: .

cdr3_aa: CASRPTGQGLTEAFF
cdr3_nt: TGTGCCAGTAGACCTACTGGACAGGGATTGACTGAAGCTTTCTTT
j_call: TRBJ1-1
clone_size: .
v_call: TRBV19
d_call: TRBD1

cdr3_aa: CASSYSTGGSEAFF
cdr3_nt: TGTGCCAGCAGTTATTCGACAGGGGGCTCTGAAGCTTTCTTT
j_call: TRBJ1-1
clone_size: .
v_call: TRBV6-5
d_call: TRBD1

cdr3_aa: CASSQDRTGPGLGEQYF
cdr3_nt: TGCGCCAGCAGCCAAGACCGCACCGGGCCCGGACTTGGGGAGCAGTACTTC
j_call: TRBJ2-7
clone_size: .
v_call: TRBV4-3
d_call: .

cdr3_aa: CASSQGTGTGAYEQYF
cdr3_nt: TGCGCCAGCAGCCAAGGAACAGGGACAGGGGCCTACGAGCAGTACTTC
j_call: TRBJ2-7
clone_size: .
v_call: TRBV4-1
d_call: TRBD1

cdr3_aa: CASSQVSEGNGEQYF
cdr3_nt: TGCGCCAGCAGCCAAGTCTCGGAGGGGAATGGCGAGCAGTACTTC
j_call: TRBJ2-7
clone_size: .
v_call: TRBV4-3
d_call: .

cdr3_aa: CASSPTGYEQYF
cdr3_nt: TGTGCCAGCAGTCCCACAGGGTACGAGCAGTACTTC
j_call: TRBJ2-7
clone_size: few
v_call: TRBV14
d_call: .

cdr3_aa: CASSLSGGGAGETQYF
cdr3_nt: TGTGCCAGCAGCCTCTCGGGCGGGGGAGCGGGAGAGACCCAGTACTTC
j_call: TRBJ2-5
clone_size: .
v_call: TRBV7-8
d_call: TRBD2

cdr3_aa: CATSRDPGQYTEAFF
cdr3_nt: TGTGCCACCAGCAGAGATCCCGGACAGTACACTGAAGCTTTCTTT
j_call: TRBJ1-1
clone_size: .
v_call: TRBV15
d_call: .

cdr3_aa: CASSRDRDQPQHF
cdr3_nt: TGTGCCAGTAGTAGGGACAGGGATCAGCCCCAGCATTTT
j_call: TRBJ1-5
clone_size: .
v_call: TRBV19
d_call: TRBD1

cdr3_aa: CASFTQSSYNEQFF
cdr3_nt: TGTGCCTCCTTTACACAGAGCTCCTACAATGAGCAGTTCTTC
j_call: TRBJ2-1
clone_size: .
v_call: TRBV6-1
d_call: .

cdr3_aa: CASSLVTGNTGELFF
cdr3_nt: TGTGCCAGCAGTTTGGTGACGGGGAACACCGGGGAGCTGTTTTTT
j_call: TRBJ2-2
clone_size: once
v_call: TRBV27
d_call: .

cdr3_aa: CASRNVAGATDTQYF
cdr3_nt: TGTGCCAGTAGAAACGTAGCGGGGGCCACAGATACGCAGTATTTT
j_call: TRBJ2-3
clone_size: .
v_call: TRBV19
d_call: TRBD2

cdr3_aa: CASSIWAGKYLEQYF
cdr3_nt: TGTGCCAGTAGTATCTGGGCAGGGAAGTACCTAGAGCAGTACTTC
j_call: TRBJ2-7
clone_size: .
v_call: TRBV19
d_call: .

cdr3_aa: CASSQDLYASGETQYF
cdr3_nt: TGTGCCAGCAGCCAAGATCTTTACGCCTCGGGGGAGACCCAGTACTTC
j_call: TRBJ2-5
clone_size: .
v_call: TRBV4-2
d_call: .

cdr3_aa: CASSAGTPQDLFF
cdr3_nt: TGTGCCAGCAGTGCTGGGACACCACAAGATCTGTTTTTT
j_call: TRBJ1-4
clone_size: .
v_call: TRBV6-1
d_call: .

cdr3_aa: CASSFTGGTDEQFF
cdr3_nt: TGTGCCAGCAGTTTCACGGGAGGGACGGATGAGCAGTTCTTC
j_call: TRBJ2-1
clone_size: .
v_call: TRBV27
d_call: TRBD2

cdr3_aa: CASSSCKSLDRAGQPQHF
cdr3_nt: TGTGCCAGCAGTTCCTGTAAATCTTTAGACAGGGCAGGACAGCCCCAGCATTTT
j_call: TRBJ1-5
clone_size: .
v_call: TRBV6-8
d_call: TRBD1

cdr3_aa: CASSVGPGLTYNEQFF
cdr3_nt: TGTGCCAGCAGCGTGGGACCCGGACTAACCTACAATGAGCAGTTCTTC
j_call: TRBJ2-1
clone_size: .
v_call: TRBV9
d_call: .

cdr3_aa: CASSIHRDRGGSPLHF
cdr3_nt: TGTGCCAGCAGTATACACCGGGACAGGGGCGGGTCACCCCTCCACTTT
j_call: TRBJ1-6
clone_size: .
v_call: TRBV27
d_call: TRBD1

cdr3_aa: CASSFDVQGGHEQYF
cdr3_nt: TGTGCCAGCAGCTTCGATGTACAGGGGGGCCACGAGCAGTACTTC
j_call: TRBJ2-7
clone_size: .
v_call: TRBV7-9
d_call: TRBD1

cdr3_aa: CASSFYRSSSYNEQFF
cdr3_nt: TGTGCCAGCAGCTTTTACAGGTCCAGCTCCTACAATGAGCAGTTCTTC
j_call: TRBJ2-1
clone_size: .
v_call: TRBV7-9
d_call: .

cdr3_aa: CASSAFGGGNNEQFF
cdr3_nt: TGTGCCAGCAGCGCCTTTGGCGGGGGAAACAATGAGCAGTTCTTC
j_call: TRBJ2-1
clone_size: .
v_call: TRBV9
d_call: TRBD2

cdr3_aa: CASSLAPRAGTGGTEAFF
cdr3_nt: TGTGCCAGCAGCTTAGCCCCTCGTGCGGGGACAGGGGGCACTGAAGCTTTCTTT
j_call: TRBJ1-1
clone_size: .
v_call: TRBV11-2
d_call: TRBD1

cdr3_aa: CASSDPYPEAFF
cdr3_nt: TGTGCCAGCAGCGACCCCTACCCTGAAGCTTTCTTT
j_call: TRBJ1-1
clone_size: .
v_call: TRBV9
d_call: .